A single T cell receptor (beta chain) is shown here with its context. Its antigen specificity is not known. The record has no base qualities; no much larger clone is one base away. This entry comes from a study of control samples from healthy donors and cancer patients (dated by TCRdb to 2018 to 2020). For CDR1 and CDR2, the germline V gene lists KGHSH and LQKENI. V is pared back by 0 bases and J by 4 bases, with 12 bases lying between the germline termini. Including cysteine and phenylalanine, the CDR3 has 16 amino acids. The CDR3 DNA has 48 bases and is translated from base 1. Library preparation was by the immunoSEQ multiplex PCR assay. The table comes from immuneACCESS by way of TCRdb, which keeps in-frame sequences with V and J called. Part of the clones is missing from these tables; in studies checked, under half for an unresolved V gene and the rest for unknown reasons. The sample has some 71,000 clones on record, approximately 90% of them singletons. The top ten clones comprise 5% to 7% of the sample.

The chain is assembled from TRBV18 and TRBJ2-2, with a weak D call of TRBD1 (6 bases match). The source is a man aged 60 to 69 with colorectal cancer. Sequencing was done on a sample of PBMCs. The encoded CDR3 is CASSPPGAWGTGELFF. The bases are TGTGCCAGCTCACCACCGGGGGCATGGGGCACCGGGGAGCTGTTTTTT.